This T cell receptor (beta chain) was found in a study of blood T cell repertoires in COVID-19. Background on the study: The analysed material was cDNA or gDNA that came from T cells, B-cell-depleted T cells, or PBMCs.

In the source study's methods: The authors estimated nucleated cell counts from reference gene primer amplification. The repertoire was sequenced with immunoSEQ multiplex PCR; TCRdb's copy has only in-frame clones and lacks some. That table furnishes V, J and clone size, whereas the DNA furnished D and trimming. The table shows 400,000 to 450,000 clones, with approximately 90% occurring only once. Enrollment of patients from Seattle took place during active infection, with longitudinal follow-up. The CDR3 covers 14 residues. CDR1 is MNHNS, CDR2 SASEGT, per germline. Trimming pared 3 bases from V and 4 bases from J, leaving 10 bases between.

The sequence came from a man aged 18-30 years with COVID-19, enrolled during active disease. The sample was peripheral blood. The rearrangement uses TRBV6-1 and TRBJ1-5; no reliable D call. The CDR3 loop is CASSEMRGNQPQHF. As DNA, the CDR3 is TGTGCCAGCAGTGAGATGCGGGGAAATCAGCCCCAGCATTTT.